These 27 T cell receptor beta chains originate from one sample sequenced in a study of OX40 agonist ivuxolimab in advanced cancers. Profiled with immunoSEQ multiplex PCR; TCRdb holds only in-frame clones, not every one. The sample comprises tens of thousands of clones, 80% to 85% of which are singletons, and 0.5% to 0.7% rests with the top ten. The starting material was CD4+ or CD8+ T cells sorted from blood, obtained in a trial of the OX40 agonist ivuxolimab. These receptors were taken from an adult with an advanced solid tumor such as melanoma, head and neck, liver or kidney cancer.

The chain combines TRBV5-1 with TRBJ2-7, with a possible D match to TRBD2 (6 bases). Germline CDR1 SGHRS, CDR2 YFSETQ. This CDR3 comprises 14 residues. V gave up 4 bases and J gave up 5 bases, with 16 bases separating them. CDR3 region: CASSAPGEKDEQYF. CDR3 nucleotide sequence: TGCGCCAGCAGCGCTCCGGGAGAGAAAGACGAGCAGTACTTC.

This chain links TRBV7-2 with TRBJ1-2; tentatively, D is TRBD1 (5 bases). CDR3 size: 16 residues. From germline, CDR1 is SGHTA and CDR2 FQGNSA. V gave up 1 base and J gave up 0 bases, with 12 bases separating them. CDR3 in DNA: TGTGCCAGCAGCTTAGACGCCAGGACATCTAACTATGGCTACACCTTC. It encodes CASSLDARTSNYGYTF.

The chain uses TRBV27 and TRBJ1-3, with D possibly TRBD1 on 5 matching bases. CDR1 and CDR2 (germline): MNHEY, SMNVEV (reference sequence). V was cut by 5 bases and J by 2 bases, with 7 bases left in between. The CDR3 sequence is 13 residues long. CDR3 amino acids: CASSRTTGNTIYF. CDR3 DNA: TGTGCCAGCAGTCGGACAACTGGAAACACCATATATTTT.

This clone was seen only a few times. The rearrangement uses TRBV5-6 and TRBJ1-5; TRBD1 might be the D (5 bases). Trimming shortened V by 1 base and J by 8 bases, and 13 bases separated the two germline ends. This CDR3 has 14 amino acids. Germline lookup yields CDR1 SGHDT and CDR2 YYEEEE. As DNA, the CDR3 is TGTGCCAGCAGCTTGAGAATCCCGGGGGAGCCCCAGCATTTT. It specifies CASSLRIPGEPQHF.

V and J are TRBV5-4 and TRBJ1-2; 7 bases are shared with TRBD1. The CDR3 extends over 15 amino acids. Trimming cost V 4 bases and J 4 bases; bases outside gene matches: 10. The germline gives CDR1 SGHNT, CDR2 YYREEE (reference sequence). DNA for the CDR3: TGTGCCAGCAGCCCCCTTTGGGCAGGGGGCTATGGCTACACCTTC. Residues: CASSPLWAGGYGYTF. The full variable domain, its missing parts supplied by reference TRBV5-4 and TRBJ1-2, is ETGVTQSPTHLIKTRGQQVTLRCSSQSGHNTVSWYQQALGQGPQFIFQYYREEENGRGNFPPRFSGLQFPNYSSELNVNALELDDSALYLCASSPLWAGGYGYTFGSGTRLTVV.

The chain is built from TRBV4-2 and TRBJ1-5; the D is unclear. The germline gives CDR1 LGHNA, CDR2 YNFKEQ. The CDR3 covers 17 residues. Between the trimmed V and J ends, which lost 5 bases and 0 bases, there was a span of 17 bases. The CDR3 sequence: CASSWREARGSNQPQHF. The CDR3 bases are TGTGCCAGCAGCTGGCGAGAGGCCCGGGGTAGCAATCAGCCCCAGCATTTT.

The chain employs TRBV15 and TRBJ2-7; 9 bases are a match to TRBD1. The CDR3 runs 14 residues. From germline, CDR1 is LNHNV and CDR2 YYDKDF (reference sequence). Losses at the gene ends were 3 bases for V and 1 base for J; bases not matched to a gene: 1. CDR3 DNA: TGTGCCACCAGCAGGGACAGGGGATCCTACGAGCAGTACTTC. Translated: CATSRDRGSYEQYF. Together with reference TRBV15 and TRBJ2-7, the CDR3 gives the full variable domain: DAMVIQNPRYQVTQFGKPVTLSCSQTLNHNVMYWYQQKSSQAPKLLFHYYDKDFNNEADTPDNFQSRRPNTSFCFLDIRSPGLGDTAMYLCATSRDRGSYEQYFGPGTRLTVT.

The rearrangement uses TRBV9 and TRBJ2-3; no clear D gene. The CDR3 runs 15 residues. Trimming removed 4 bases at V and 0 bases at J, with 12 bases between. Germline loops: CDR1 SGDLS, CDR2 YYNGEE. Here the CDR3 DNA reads TGTGCCAGCAGCCCTCGGCTTTTTAGCACAGATACGCAGTATTTT. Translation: CASSPRLFSTDTQYF.

The CDR3 region has the DNA TGTGCCAGCAGCCAAGTGGGTTCTGGCTACACCTTC. It yields the protein CASSQVGSGYTF. The rearrangement links TRBV4-2 to TRBJ1-2; no reliable D call. The CDR3 is made up of 12 amino acids. CDR1 LGHNA and CDR2 YNFKEQ come from the germline V gene. V lost 1 base to trimming and J lost 7 bases, with 7 bases between them.

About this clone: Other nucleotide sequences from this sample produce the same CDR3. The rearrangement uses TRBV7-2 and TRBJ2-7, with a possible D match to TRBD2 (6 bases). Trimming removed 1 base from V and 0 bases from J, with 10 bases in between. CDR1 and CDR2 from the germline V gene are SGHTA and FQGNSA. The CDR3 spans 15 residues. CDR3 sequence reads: CASSLGGAGSYEQYF. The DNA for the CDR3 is TGTGCCAGCAGCTTAGGCGGAGCGGGCTCCTACGAGCAGTACTTC.

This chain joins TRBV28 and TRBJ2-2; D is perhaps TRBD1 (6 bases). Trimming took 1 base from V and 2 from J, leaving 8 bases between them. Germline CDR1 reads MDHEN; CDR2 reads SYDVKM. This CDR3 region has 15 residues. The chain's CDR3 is CASSLYGGNTGELFF. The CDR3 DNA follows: TGTGCCAGCAGTTTATATGGGGGCAACACCGGGGAGCTGTTTTTT.

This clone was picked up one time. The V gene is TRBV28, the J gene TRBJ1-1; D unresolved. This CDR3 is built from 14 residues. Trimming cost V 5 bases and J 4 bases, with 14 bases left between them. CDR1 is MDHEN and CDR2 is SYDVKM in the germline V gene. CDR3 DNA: TGTGCCAGCAGTATCCCCGGAAGTCCCACTGAAGCTTTCTTT. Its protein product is CASSIPGSPTEAFF.

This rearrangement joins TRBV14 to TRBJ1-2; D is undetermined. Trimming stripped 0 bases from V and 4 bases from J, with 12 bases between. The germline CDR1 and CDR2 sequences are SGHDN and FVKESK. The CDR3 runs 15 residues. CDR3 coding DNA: TGTGCCAGCAGCCAAGAGCGACGGGTGTTCTATGGCTACACCTTC. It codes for CASSQERRVFYGYTF.

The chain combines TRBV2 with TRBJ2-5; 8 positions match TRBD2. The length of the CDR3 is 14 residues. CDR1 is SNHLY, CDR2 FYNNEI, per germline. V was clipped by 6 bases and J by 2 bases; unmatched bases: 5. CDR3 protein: CASRPGTRQETQYF. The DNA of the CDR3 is TGTGCCAGCAGGCCCGGGACTAGGCAAGAGACCCAGTACTTC.

The CDR3 protein is CASSFGWVNSYEQYF. For the CDR3, the DNA is TGCGCCAGCAGCTTTGGATGGGTTAATTCCTACGAGCAGTACTTC. This sequence joins TRBV5-1 and TRBJ2-7; D not certain. In germline, CDR1 is SGHRS, CDR2 YFSETQ. V lost 2 bases and J 1 base, leaving 13 bases between the germline ends. The CDR3 runs 15 residues.

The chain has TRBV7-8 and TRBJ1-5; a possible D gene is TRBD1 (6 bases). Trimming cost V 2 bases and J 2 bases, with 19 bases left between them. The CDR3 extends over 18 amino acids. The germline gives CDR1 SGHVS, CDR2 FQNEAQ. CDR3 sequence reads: CASSLMPGYRDGNQPQHF. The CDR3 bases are TGTGCCAGCAGCTTAATGCCAGGGTACAGGGATGGCAATCAGCCCCAGCATTTT.

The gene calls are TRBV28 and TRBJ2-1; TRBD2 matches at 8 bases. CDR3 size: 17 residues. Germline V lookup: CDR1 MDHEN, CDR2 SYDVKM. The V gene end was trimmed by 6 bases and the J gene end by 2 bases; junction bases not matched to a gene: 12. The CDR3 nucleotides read TGTGCCAGCAGATCCGGCACGGGAGGGCCTACCTACAATGAGCAGTTCTTC. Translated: CASRSGTGGPTYNEQFF.

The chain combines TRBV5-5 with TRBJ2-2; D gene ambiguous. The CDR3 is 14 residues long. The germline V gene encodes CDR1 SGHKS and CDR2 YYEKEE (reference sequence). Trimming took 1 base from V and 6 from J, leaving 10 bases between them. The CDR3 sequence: CASSLRWGSGELFF. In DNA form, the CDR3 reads TGTGCCAGCAGCTTGCGGTGGGGTTCCGGGGAGCTGTTTTTT.

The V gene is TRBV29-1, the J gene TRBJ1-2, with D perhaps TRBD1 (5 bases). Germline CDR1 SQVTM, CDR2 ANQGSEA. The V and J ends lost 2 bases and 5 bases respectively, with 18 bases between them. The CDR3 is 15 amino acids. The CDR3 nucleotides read TGCAGCGTTGAACAGGGCCGGAGAGGGTTGTATGGCTACACCTTC. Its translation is CSVEQGRRGLYGYTF.

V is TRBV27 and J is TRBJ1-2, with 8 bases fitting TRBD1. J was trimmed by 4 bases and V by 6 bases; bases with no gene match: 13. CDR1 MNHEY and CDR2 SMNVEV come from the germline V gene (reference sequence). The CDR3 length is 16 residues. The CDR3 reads CASSQTISDRVYGYTF. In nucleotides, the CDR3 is TGTGCCAGCAGCCAAACTATCTCGGACAGGGTCTATGGCTACACCTTC.

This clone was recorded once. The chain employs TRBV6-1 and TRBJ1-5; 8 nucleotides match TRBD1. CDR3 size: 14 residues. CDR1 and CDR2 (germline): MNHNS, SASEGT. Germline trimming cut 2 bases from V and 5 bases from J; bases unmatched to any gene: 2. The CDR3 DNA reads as TGTGCCAGCAGTGAACGACAGGGGCATCAGCCCCAGCATTTT. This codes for CASSERQGHQPQHF.

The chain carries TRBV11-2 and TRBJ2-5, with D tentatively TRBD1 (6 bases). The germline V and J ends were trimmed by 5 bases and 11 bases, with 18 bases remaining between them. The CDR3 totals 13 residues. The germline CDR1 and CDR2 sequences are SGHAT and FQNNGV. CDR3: CASSDRTLAVQYF. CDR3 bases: TGTGCCAGCAGCGACAGGACCCTCGCAGTGCAGTACTTC.

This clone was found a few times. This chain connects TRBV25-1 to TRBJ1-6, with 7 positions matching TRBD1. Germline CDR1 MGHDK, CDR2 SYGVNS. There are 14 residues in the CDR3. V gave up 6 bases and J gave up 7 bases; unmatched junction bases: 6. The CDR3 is CASSSQGRNSPLHF. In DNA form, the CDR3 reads TGTGCCAGCAGCTCACAGGGGAGAAATTCACCCCTCCACTTT.

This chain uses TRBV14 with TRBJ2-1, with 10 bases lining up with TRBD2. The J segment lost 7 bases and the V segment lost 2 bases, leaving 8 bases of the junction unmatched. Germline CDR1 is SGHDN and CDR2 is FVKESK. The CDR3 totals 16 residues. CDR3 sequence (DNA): TGTGCCAGCAGCCAAAGAGGGACTAGCGCTAGTAATGAGCAGTTCTTC. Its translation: CASSQRGTSASNEQFF.

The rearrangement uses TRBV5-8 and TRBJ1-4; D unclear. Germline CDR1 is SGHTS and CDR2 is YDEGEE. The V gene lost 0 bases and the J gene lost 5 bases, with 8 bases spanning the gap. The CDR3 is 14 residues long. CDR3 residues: CASSLGQINEKLFF. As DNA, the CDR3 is TGTGCCAGCAGCTTGGGGCAGATAAATGAAAAACTGTTTTTT.

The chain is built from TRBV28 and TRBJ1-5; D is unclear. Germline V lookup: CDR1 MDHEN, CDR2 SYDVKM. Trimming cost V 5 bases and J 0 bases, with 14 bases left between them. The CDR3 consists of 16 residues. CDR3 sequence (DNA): TGTGCCAGCAGTCGAATCTCGGACGGTAGCAATCAGCCCCAGCATTTT. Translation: CASSRISDGSNQPQHF.

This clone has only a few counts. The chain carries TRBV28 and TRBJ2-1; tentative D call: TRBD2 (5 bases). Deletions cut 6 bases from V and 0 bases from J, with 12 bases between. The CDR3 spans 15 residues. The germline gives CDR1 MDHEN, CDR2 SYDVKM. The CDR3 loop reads CASSSDSSSYNEQFF. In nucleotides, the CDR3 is TGTGCCAGCAGCTCGGACTCGAGCTCCTACAATGAGCAGTTCTTC.